Following are 20 T cell receptor beta chains from one sample sequenced in a study of CD8 T cells in Susac syndrome. A quantity of 0.5 to 1 ug RNA underwent reverse transcription using random hexamers. Using its own MiXCR run on the immunoSEQ multiplex PCR reads, TCRdb lists one record per CDR3 protein. The data contain 200,000 to 300,000 distinct CDR3 sequences, 90% to 96% of them singletons. The specimen sequenced was CD4+ T cells from PBMCs. Source of these receptors: a human donor with Susac syndrome.

The V gene is TRBV3-1, the J gene TRBJ2-7, with TRBD2 matching 7 bases. The CDR3 extends over 14 amino acids. V trimming: 6 bases; J trimming: 4 bases; junction bases outside the gene matches: 9. Germline V gene lookup returns CDR1 LGHDT and CDR2 YNNKEL (reference sequence). CDR3 loop: CASSPGTTLYEQYF. The CDR3 DNA is TGTGCCAGCAGTCCTGGGACTACATTATACGAGCAGTACTTC.

V usage is TRBV12-3 or TRBV12-4 and J usage is TRBJ2-2; TRBD1 matches at 8 bases. The length of the CDR3 is 16 residues. V dropped 6 bases and J dropped 4; count of bases not matched to a gene: 10. The CDR3 DNA reads as TGTGCCAGCAGCCCGGGGCAGGGGGCAACCACCGGGGAGCTGTTTTTT. It codes for CASSPGQGATTGELFF.

The genes are TRBV7-9 and TRBJ2-7; the D gene is possibly TRBD2 (5 bases). The CDR3 length is 11 residues. The V gene lost 8 bases and the J gene lost 7 bases, with 12 bases spanning the gap. Germline-derived CDR1 and CDR2 are SEHNR and FQNEAQ (reference sequence). As DNA, the CDR3 is TGTGCCAGCTACGCGACGGGGGAGCAGTACTTC. Amino acids: CASYATGEQYF. Based on the CDR3 plus reference TRBV7-9 and TRBJ2-7, the full variable domain is DTGVSQNPRHKITKRGQNVTFRCDPISEHNRLYWYRQTLGQGPEFLTYFQNEAQLEKSRLLSDRFSAERPKGSFSTLEIQRTEQGDSAMYLCASYATGEQYFGPGTRLTVT.

V usage is TRBV28 and J usage is TRBJ2-1; 7 nucleotides line up with TRBD2. The junction had 3 bases not matched to a gene; V was cut back by 7 bases and J by 9 bases. Germline lookup yields CDR1 MDHEN and CDR2 SYDVKM. The CDR3 runs 11 residues. Here the CDR3 DNA reads TGTGCCAGCAATCGGGGGGTTGAGCAGTTCTTC. Amino acids: CASNRGVEQFF.

The genes are TRBV24-1 and TRBJ2-5; 7 bases map to TRBD2. This CDR3 spans 12 amino acids. V lost 9 bases and J lost 4; bases outside the gene matches: 4. Germline loops: CDR1 KGHDR, CDR2 SFDVKD. The CDR3, as DNA: TGTGCCACCCGGGGGGAACCAGAGACCCAGTACTTC. Translation gives CATRGEPETQYF.

V usage is TRBV7-9 and J usage is TRBJ2-7; D unresolved. Trimming stripped 8 bases from V and 0 bases from J, with 11 bases between. The germline V gene has CDR1 SEHNR and CDR2 FQNEAQ (reference sequence). The CDR3 consists of 13 residues. The CDR3, as DNA: TGTGCCAGCTTGCGGACGGACTCCTACGAGCAGTACTTC. It codes for CASLRTDSYEQYF.

The chain joins TRBV20-1 to TRBJ2-5, with 11 bases that match TRBD2. Germline CDR1 and CDR2: DFQATT and SNEGSKA (reference sequence). This CDR3 is built from 14 residues. V shed 7 bases, J shed 10 bases, and the junction held 14 bases outside the gene matches. CDR3: CSVSGRAGEINQYF. The CDR3 region has the DNA TGCAGTGTTAGCGGGAGGGCCGGTGAAATTAACCAGTACTTC.

V gene TRBV11-2 combines with J gene TRBJ1-4; 9 bases are shared with TRBD1. The CDR3 has 16 residues. V was clipped by 4 bases and J by 1 base; unmatched bases: 4. Germline V gene data show CDR1 as SGHAT and CDR2 as FQNNGV. The CDR3 protein is CASSSRTGETNEKLFF. DNA of the CDR3: TGTGCCAGCAGCTCCAGGACAGGGGAAACTAATGAAAAACTGTTTTTT.

The rearrangement joins TRBV29-1 to TRBJ2-6, with D possibly being TRBD2 (5 bases). CDR3 size: 14 residues. V shed 8 bases and J shed 4 bases, with 15 bases lying between them. Germline-derived CDR1 and CDR2 are SQVTM and ANQGSEA. In DNA, the CDR3 is TGCAGCTTATTAGGCTCGGGGGGGGCCAACGTCCTGACTTTC. It translates to CSLLGSGGANVLTF.

The chain combines TRBV11-2 with TRBJ1-1; D is perhaps TRBD1 (5 bases). From germline, CDR1 is SGHAT and CDR2 FQNNGV. The CDR3 extends over 15 amino acids. The V end was cut by 2 bases, the J end by 1 base, with 11 bases between. CDR3 amino acids: CASSLFGTTNTEAFF. The CDR3 DNA follows: TGTGCCAGCAGCTTATTTGGGACCACGAACACTGAAGCTTTCTTT.

This clonotype was counted once. This chain links TRBV5-1 with TRBJ2-7; no firm D call. The CDR3 loop spans 14 amino acids. Germline CDR1 reads SGHRS; CDR2 reads YFSETQ. The V gene lost 4 bases and the J gene lost 0 bases, with 11 bases spanning the gap. The CDR3 coding sequence is TGCGCCAGCAGCATCGGGTCTTCCTCCTACGAGCAGTACTTC. Encoded protein: CASSIGSSSYEQYF.

The gene calls are TRBV7-2 and TRBJ2-1, with 9 nucleotides matching TRBD2. This CDR3 is 17 amino acids long. Per the germline V gene, CDR1 is SGHTA and CDR2 is FQGNSA. Losses at the gene ends were 1 base for V and 4 bases for J; bases not matched to a gene: 8. CDR3 nucleotide sequence: TGTGCCAGCAGCTTAGTTGGCGCTAGCGGGACGTACAATGAGCAGTTCTTC. It yields the protein CASSLVGASGTYNEQFF.

V usage is TRBV9 and J usage is TRBJ2-2, with no clear D. The CDR3 is made up of 14 amino acids. Germline CDR1 SGDLS, CDR2 YYNGEE. Trimming stripped 0 bases from V and 1 base from J, with 4 bases between. In DNA form, the CDR3 reads TGTGCCAGCAGCGTAGATGGGAACACCGGGGAGCTGTTTTTT. It is translated as CASSVDGNTGELFF.

This sequence joins TRBV25-1 and TRBJ2-7; perhaps TRBD2 as D (5 bases). This CDR3 comprises 15 residues. The V gene's germline CDR1 is MGHDK and CDR2 SYGVNS. The germline V and J ends were trimmed by 3 bases and 5 bases, with 17 bases remaining between them. The CDR3 loop is CASSETATTPNEQYF. CDR3 nucleotide sequence: TGTGCCAGCAGTGAGACGGCGACTACCCCGAACGAGCAGTACTTC.

V gene TRBV20-1 combines with J gene TRBJ1-1; D not certain. V lost 0 bases, J lost 4 bases, and 18 bases lay in between. Germline loops: CDR1 DFQATT, CDR2 SNEGSKA (reference sequence). The CDR3 length is 16 residues. CDR3 sequence reads: CSARDRARPGSTEAFF. CDR3 nucleotides: TGCAGTGCTAGAGATCGAGCCCGCCCGGGGAGCACTGAAGCTTTCTTT.

The chain carries TRBV7-2 and TRBJ1-2, with a possible D match to TRBD1 (5 bases). Between the trimmed V and J ends, which lost 5 bases and 3 bases, there was a span of 10 bases. This CDR3 contains 13 residues. The V gene's germline CDR1 is SGHTA and CDR2 FQGNSA. The CDR3 DNA is TGTGCCAGCAGCCGTGACAGTCACTATGGCTACACCTTC. Its translation: CASSRDSHYGYTF.

The V call is TRBV29-1, the J call TRBJ2-7, with 9 positions matching TRBD1. Germline lookup yields CDR1 SQVTM and CDR2 ANQGSEA. CDR3 size: 14 residues. The ends lost 7 bases at V and 7 bases at J; junction bases unmatched: 14. CDR3: CSANPRDRAGEQYF. CDR3 in DNA: TGCAGCGCAAACCCCCGGGACAGGGCAGGGGAGCAGTACTTC.

This chain links TRBV20-1 with TRBJ2-3; D unresolved. The CDR3 extends over 12 amino acids. The germline V and J ends were trimmed by 3 bases and 4 bases, with 8 bases remaining between them. Germline V gene lookup returns CDR1 DFQATT and CDR2 SNEGSKA (reference sequence). The CDR3 spells CSARSRADTQYF. DNA for the CDR3: TGCAGTGCTAGGAGTAGGGCAGATACGCAGTATTTT.

V gene TRBV11-2 combines with J gene TRBJ2-7; perhaps TRBD2 as D (5 bases). This CDR3 region has 13 residues. Germline V gene sequence: CDR1 SGHAT, CDR2 FQNNGV. The V end was cut by 5 bases, the J end by 5 bases, with 13 bases between. CDR3 DNA sequence: TGTGCCAGCAGCCCTGGGAGAGGCCACGAGCAGTACTTC. Its translation is CASSPGRGHEQYF.

The J gene is TRBJ1-5, the V gene TRBV18; D is undetermined. The CDR3 sequence is 14 residues long. Germline V gene sequence: CDR1 KGHSH, CDR2 LQKENI. V lost 5 bases and J lost 3, with 11 bases in between. The DNA for the CDR3 is TGTGCCAGCTCAGGGGTGACTAACAATCAGCCCCAGCATTTT. Translating it yields CASSGVTNNQPQHF.